This T cell receptor (beta chain) was captured in a study of neurological immune-mediated disorders (dated by TCRdb to the late 2010s). Regarding the research as a whole: Among the approximately 34 multiple sclerosis patients, relapsing-remitting MS was present in roughly 30 and secondary progressive MS was present in 3. Peripheral blood TCR-beta repertoires from HTLV-I-associated myelopathy (HAM/TSP) patients, multiple sclerosis patients and healthy controls were compared by UMI-based sequencing. Alongside PBMC samples, the set of more than 85 TCR-beta libraries contained longitudinal samples, technical triplicates, and paired CD4+ and CD8+ T-cell subsets that had been sorted. Of the approximately 66 subjects in the cohort, some 15 were HAM/TSP patients, some 34 were multiple sclerosis patients, and some 20 were healthy controls. Here is what the overall study found, with its caveats: TCR clonal expansion was highest in HAM/TSP patients and lowest in MS patients, with MS patients falling below even healthy controls. Repertoires from 18 of 34 MS patients were grouped by phylogenetic analysis into a cluster of related CDR3 sequences, suggesting a possible repertoire-level signature. No clinical or MRI features were associated with the MS cluster, and the authors said that larger cohorts are needed. Expanded clones from different subjects shared no identical CDR3 amino acid sequences, which suggests that TCR-beta repertoires were private in all groups.

On this clonotype itself: Its recognized antigen is unknown. No clone much larger than this one lies a single base away; base qualities are absent.

To synthesize cDNA, template-switch 5'RACE was performed with a primer carrying a 10-nucleotide random unique molecular identifier so that each TCR transcript was tagged. Over 170 million TCR-beta sequences, covering 15-18 subjects, were produced in each sequencing run. The RNeasy kit was used for extraction of total RNA. TCR-beta VDJ regions were amplified with primers for the TCR constant region and the 5'RACE anchor, using the KAPA Real-time Library Amplification kit. A first PCR added sample indexes and Illumina adaptors, and a second PCR then raised library yield. After purification with Ampure beads, the TCR product of roughly 650 bp was size-selected on a 2% E-gel SizeSelection system. Library quality was checked on a Bioanalyzer, concentration was measured with Qubit, and libraries were quantified with the Kapa Library Quantification kit before pooling. Libraries were sequenced paired-end 2 x 150 bp on an Illumina HiSeq 2500. To increase sequence diversity, about 23-32% phiX was spiked into each library pool. The paper's processing steps were these. Quality-filtered reads were processed with the UMI-based MiGEC pipeline, and over 85% of raw TCR sequences were removed by the MiGEC pipeline during error correction. IMGT germline references were used for aligning VDJ genes, and each clonotype was defined as a unique CDR3 amino acid sequence together with its V-J genes. Clonal expansion, Shannon diversity and CDR3 relatedness were evaluated with VDJtools (CalcPairwiseDistances, ClusterSamples), while phylogenetic trees were built in CLCbio workbench. A clone was classed as expanded if it had 8 or more unique UMIs, a cutoff based on coefficient-of-variation modelling across technical triplicates. TCRdb itself trimmed the public reads at Q25 with fastp, ran MiXCR and retained productive beta chains. Each record represents a unique CDR3 protein, reported with the most common genes and DNA among its rows. The V and J calls and clone size come from TCRdb's table, not from the authors' own analysis. In this sample the table shows about 70,000 distinct CDR3 sequences, roughly 4.4% of which occur a single time. The ten largest make up 2% to 2.5% of the sample.

For unsorted PBMC libraries, 2 million PBMCs were used after storage in RNAlater at -80 degrees C until RNA extraction. Multiple sclerosis patients were enrolled in a US clinical protocol evaluating disease progression by magnetic resonance imaging. PBMCs were separated from peripheral blood using Ficoll-Hypaque density gradient centrifugation and then cryopreserved in liquid nitrogen. The clonotype originates from a woman in her 70s with multiple sclerosis. The specimen was PBMCs.

The CDR3 reads as follows: CATDTPDTQYF. The DNA reads TGTGCCACCGACACTCCAGATACGCAGTATTTT. Here the chain combines TRBV7-9 and TRBJ2-3; the D gene identity is not certain. The CDR1 and CDR2 encoded by the germline V gene (reference sequence) are SEHNR and FQNEAQ. Including the terminal cysteine and phenylalanine, the CDR3 comprises 11 residues. The retained sequence is limited to the CDR3, 33 bases, with the frame set at the first base. The V and J ends are trimmed by 10 bases and 4 bases, leaving 9 bases between them. Here the CDR3 is joined to the reference TRBV7-9 and TRBJ2-3 genes, and the full variable domain is: DTGVSQNPRHKITKRGQNVTFRCDPISEHNRLYWYRQTLGQGPEFLTYFQNEAQLEKSRLLSDRFSAERPKGSFSTLEIQRTEQGDSAMYLCATDTPDTQYFGPGTRLTVL.